This T cell receptor beta chain was retrieved from a study of shared clonotypes between healthy human individuals. Naive-designated CD8 cells lacked CD45RO, were positively enriched for CCR7, and omitted terminally differentiated effector memory CD45RA+ cells. With V trimmed by 8 bases and J by 3 bases, 9 bases remained unmatched. Germline V CDR1 and CDR2: MNHNS, SASEGT. The CDR3 spans 15 residues. Assay used: immunoSEQ multiplex PCR; TCRdb lists only in-frame clones, some missing. The repertoire holds fewer than 700,000 clones, with 85% to 95% as singletons. The V call is TRBV6-1, the J call TRBJ1-5; 8 positions match TRBD1. The sample taken for sequencing was naive CD8+ T cells sorted from blood. This receptor was identified in a woman aged 30 to 39 in good health. The CDR3 sequence is CASAPGTGHNQPQHF. CDR3 in DNA: TGTGCCAGCGCCCCCGGGACAGGCCACAATCAGCCCCAGCATTTT.